The 22 T cell receptor beta chains given below trace back to one sample, sequenced in a study of blood T cells in healthy people across ages. Sample-barcoded 5' priming and a J-beta primer mix drove a second PCR of 7 to 11 cycles. A single record per CDR3 protein comes from TCRdb applying MiXCR to the 5' RACE reads. The data contain 500,000 to 700,000 distinct CDR3 sequences, about 30% of them seen just once; the ten biggest clones take up 15% to 19%. The specimen was blood. The receptor set was obtained from a woman aged 80 or older in good health.

The rearrangement joins TRBV20-1 to TRBJ2-3; no clear D gene. CDR1 and CDR2 from the germline V gene are DFQATT and SNEGSKA (reference sequence). This CDR3 contains 13 residues. The V end was cut by 5 bases, the J end by 2 bases, with 11 bases between. For the CDR3, the DNA is TGCAGTGCTCCTGACACGGCCACAGATACGCAGTATTTT. Translating gives CSAPDTATDTQYF.

Concerning this clonotype: A much larger clone sits a single nucleotide away, making a read error possible. This rearrangement joins TRBV5-4 to TRBJ2-1, with D unresolved. The germline V and J ends were trimmed by 1 base and 0 bases, with 11 bases remaining between them. The germline gives CDR1 SGHNT, CDR2 YYREEE (reference sequence). This CDR3 spans 16 amino acids. CDR3 sequence: CASSLRIGASYNEQFF. The CDR3 DNA is TGTGCCAGCAGCTTGAGGATAGGAGCCTCCTACAATGAGCAGTTCTTC.

CDR3 sequence: CASSQLVSEQYF. Here the CDR3 DNA reads TGTGCCAGCAGCCAACTAGTCTCCGAGCAGTACTTC. The chain recombines TRBV7-6 with TRBJ2-7; tentatively, D is TRBD2 (5 bases). V lost 5 bases and J lost 6, with 11 bases in between. CDR1 is SGHVS and CDR2 is FNYEAQ in the germline V gene. The CDR3 loop spans 12 amino acids.

Comments on this clonotype: This clone may be a read error of a much larger clone one base away. The rearrangement links TRBV18 to TRBJ1-4, with D possibly being TRBD1 (6 bases). Trimming took 2 bases from V and 1 from J, leaving 20 bases between them. Germline CDR1 reads KGHSH; CDR2 reads LQKENI. CDR3 size: 19 residues. The CDR3 sequence: CASSPFLQGSEVTNEKLFF. CDR3 sequence (DNA): TGTGCCAGCTCACCATTTCTGCAGGGGTCGGAAGTAACTAATGAAAAACTGTTTTTT. The whole variable domain, remainder taken from reference TRBV18 and TRBJ1-4, is NAGVMQNPRHLVRRRGQEARLRCSPMKGHSHVYWYRQLPEEGLKFMVYLQKENIIDESGMPKERFSAEFPKEGPSILRIQQVVRGDSAAYFCASSPFLQGSEVTNEKLFFGSGTQLSVL.

The rearrangement joins TRBV20-1 to TRBJ1-5; D is perhaps TRBD1 (6 bases). V was cut by 3 bases and J by 4 bases, with 13 bases left in between. The CDR3 is 14 amino acids. In germline, CDR1 is DFQATT, CDR2 SNEGSKA (reference sequence). CDR3 bases: TGCAGTGCTAGTGGGGGCATATGGAATCAGCCCCAGCATTTT. Its protein is CSASGGIWNQPQHF.

With regard to this clonotype: This may be a read error: a much more frequent sequence differs by one nucleotide. In DNA form, the CDR3 reads TGCAGTGCCGAGTCGCTTGGGGCCAACACAGATGCGCAGTATTTT. It specifies CSAESLGANTDAQYF. The chain joins TRBV20-1 to TRBJ2-3, with TRBD1 as a possible D gene (5 bases). Germline-derived CDR1 and CDR2 are DFQATT and SNEGSKA (reference sequence). The CDR3 has 15 residues.

As to this clonotype: A much larger clone lies a single base off, so this may be a read error. The chain couples TRBV28 to TRBJ2-5, with D hard to call. The DNA end favors TRBJ2-1, so the J call may be wrong. The germline V gene has CDR1 MDHEN and CDR2 SYDVKM. The length of the CDR3 is 15 residues. The CDR3: CASSLYRVLQETQFF. CDR3 nucleotide sequence: TGTGCCAGCAGTTTATATAGGGTTCTCCAAGAGACCCAGTTCTTC.

This clonotype has at least ten counts. The chain carries TRBV6-5 and TRBJ2-7, with no clear D. Germline CDR1 and CDR2: MNHEY and SVGAGI. The V gene lost 0 bases and the J gene lost 2 bases, with 17 bases spanning the gap. The CDR3 consists of 17 residues. The CDR3 coding sequence is TGTGCCAGCAGTTACTCTGTAGGACCCGTCACCGCCTACGAGCAGTACTTC. Residues: CASSYSVGPVTAYEQYF.

This chain connects TRBV6-1 to TRBJ1-3; 7 bases are shared with TRBD1. V shed 6 bases, J shed 3 bases, and the junction held 20 bases outside the gene matches. Germline CDR1 and CDR2: MNHNS and SASEGT. The CDR3 contains 19 residues. The DNA of the CDR3 is TGTGCCAGCAGCTCCCCGACAGGGACACCGTTGACGGGTGGAAACACCATATATTTT. Its protein is CASSSPTGTPLTGGNTIYF.

This clonotype was counted only a few times. This chain joins TRBV6-5 and TRBJ2-1; 12 bases line up with TRBD2. The end of the DNA is better explained by TRBJ2-7, so the J call may be wrong. Germline lookup yields CDR1 MNHEY and CDR2 SVGAGI. CDR3 length: 16 residues. CDR3 region: CASSETSGGSYNEQYF. In nucleotides, the CDR3 is TGTGCCAGCAGCGAGACTAGCGGGGGATCTTACAATGAGCAGTACTTC.

This clonotype was observed a handful of times. A much larger clone lies one base from this, so it may be a read error. The DNA is omitted, as the CDR3 cannot be located on it reliably, and the CDR3 follows TCRdb's listing. This chain connects TRBV6-1 to TRBJ2-1. Per the germline V gene, CDR1 is MNHNS and CDR2 is SASEGT. The CDR3 totals 12 residues, both ends included. CDR3 sequence reads: CATVADTYEQFF.

This clonotype occurred a few times. The V gene is TRBV29-1, the J gene TRBJ1-1, with D possibly TRBD1 on 6 matching bases. Germline V CDR1 and CDR2: SQVTM, ANQGSEA. The CDR3 length is 14 residues. The DNA for the CDR3 is TGCAGTACAATTTTAGGGGGGGCTGGAACTGAAGCTTTCTTT. Its protein product is CSTILGGAGTEAFF.

The chain links TRBV30 to TRBJ2-5; possibly TRBD1 or TRBD2 for D (5 bases each). Deletions cut 2 bases from V and 12 bases from J, with 19 bases between. The CDR3 sequence is 13 residues long. Germline V lookup: CDR1 GTSNPN, CDR2 SVGIG (reference sequence). CDR3 nucleotide sequence: TGTGCCTGGAGTTCCCGGGACGGAAAGAGGGAGTACTTC. Amino acids: CAWSSRDGKREYF.

Only a few counts were recorded for this clonotype. V usage is TRBV25-1 and J usage is TRBJ1-4; D call uncertain. This CDR3 is built from 12 residues. Trimming took off 3 bases at V and 10 bases at J, with 9 bases between the two ends. The germline gives CDR1 MGHDK, CDR2 SYGVNS. CDR3 DNA: TGTGCCAGCAGTGAGTCTACCGGAAAACTGTTTTTT. Translated: CASSESTGKLFF.

V and J are TRBV28 and TRBJ1-5; the D gene is possibly TRBD1 (5 bases). CDR3 size: 15 residues. Trimming took off 6 bases at V and 5 bases at J, with 17 bases between the two ends. Germline lookup yields CDR1 MDHEN and CDR2 SYDVKM. Here the CDR3 DNA reads TGTGCCAGCAGCACCCCAACAGGCGGGTATCAGCCCCAGCATTTT. This gives the protein CASSTPTGGYQPQHF.

This clonotype was recorded at least ten times. The rearrangement uses TRBV19 and TRBJ2-5; 8 nucleotides agree with TRBD1. Gene TRBJ2-7 matches the end of the DNA better, so the J call may be wrong. CDR1 and CDR2 from the germline V gene are LNHDA and SQIVND (reference sequence). This CDR3 has 15 residues. CDR3 in amino acids: CASSSDRGGAVEQYF. The CDR3 DNA is TGTGCCAGTAGTTCAGACAGGGGTGGTGCGGTCGAGCAGTACTTC.

The chain uses TRBV20-1 and TRBJ2-1; D is uncertain. Germline V CDR1 and CDR2: DFQATT, SNEGSKA (reference sequence). Trimming stripped 1 base from V and 0 bases from J, with 7 bases between. The CDR3 length is 14 residues. The CDR3 nucleotides read TGCAGTGCTAGAGGACGGGCCTCCTACAATGAGCAGTTCTTC. Residues: CSARGRASYNEQFF.

This clonotype was found once. A junction boundary mismatches the germline segment, possibly from a read error. The chain recombines TRBV7-2 with TRBJ2-2, with D hard to call. The V gene's germline CDR1 is SGHTA and CDR2 FQGNSA. This CDR3 spans 14 amino acids. CDR3 nucleotides: TGTGCCAGCTGCTTAACAGAGAACACCGGGGAGCTGTTTTTT. It codes for CASCLTENTGELFF.

There are many counts of this clonotype. The chain links TRBV20-1 to TRBJ2-1; TRBD1 matches at 10 bases. The CDR3 is 16 amino acids. The junction had 10 bases not matched to a gene; V was cut back by 2 bases and J by 6 bases. Germline V lookup: CDR1 DFQATT, CDR2 SNEGSKA (reference sequence). The CDR3, as DNA: TGCAGTGCTAGACCTTACGACAGGGGGCAGGGCAATGAGCAGTTCTTC. This codes for CSARPYDRGQGNEQFF.

This clonotype was found many times. The chain uses TRBV15 and TRBJ2-6; 10 nucleotides align to TRBD1. The V gene's germline CDR1 is LNHNV and CDR2 YYDKDF (reference sequence). Trimming removed 5 bases from V and 1 base from J; junction bases left unmatched: 8. This CDR3 region has 18 residues. CDR3 nucleotide sequence: TGTGCCACCAGCCAACGGGACAGGGGTTGGTCTGGGGCCAACGTCCTGACTTTC. This encodes CATSQRDRGWSGANVLTF.

With regard to this clonotype: This may be a read error: a much more frequent sequence differs by one nucleotide. The chain combines TRBV6-1 with TRBJ1-5; the D is unclear. CDR1 and CDR2 (germline): MNHNS, SASEGT. The CDR3 totals 13 residues. The V end was cut by 6 bases, the J end by 4 bases, with 10 bases between. The CDR3 region is CASSYEVNQPQHF. For the CDR3, the DNA is TGTGCCAGCAGCTATGAGGTTAATCAGCCCCAGCATTTT.

The gene calls are TRBV7-2 and TRBJ2-3; 7 nucleotides line up with TRBD1. Per germline, CDR1 SGHTA and CDR2 FQGNSA. V trimming: 2 bases; J trimming: 3 bases; junction bases outside the gene matches: 5. CDR3 length: 15 residues. The CDR3 loop is CASSLRGHRTDTQYF. CDR3 nucleotides: TGTGCCAGCAGCTTAAGGGGGCACAGGACAGATACGCAGTATTTT.